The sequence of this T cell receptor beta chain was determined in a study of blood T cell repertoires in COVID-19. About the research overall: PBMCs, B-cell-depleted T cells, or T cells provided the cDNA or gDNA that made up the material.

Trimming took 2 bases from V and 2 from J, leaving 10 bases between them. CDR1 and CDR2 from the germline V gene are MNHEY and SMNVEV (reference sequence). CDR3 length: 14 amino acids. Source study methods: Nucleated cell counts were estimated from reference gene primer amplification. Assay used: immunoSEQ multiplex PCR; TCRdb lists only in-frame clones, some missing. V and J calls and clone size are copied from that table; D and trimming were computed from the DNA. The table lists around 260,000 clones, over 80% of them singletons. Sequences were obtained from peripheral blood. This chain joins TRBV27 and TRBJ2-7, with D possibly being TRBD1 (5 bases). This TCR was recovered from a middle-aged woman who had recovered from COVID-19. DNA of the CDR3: TGTGCCAGCAGTTTAGTTGCGGACACCTACGAGCAGTACTTC. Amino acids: CASSLVADTYEQYF.